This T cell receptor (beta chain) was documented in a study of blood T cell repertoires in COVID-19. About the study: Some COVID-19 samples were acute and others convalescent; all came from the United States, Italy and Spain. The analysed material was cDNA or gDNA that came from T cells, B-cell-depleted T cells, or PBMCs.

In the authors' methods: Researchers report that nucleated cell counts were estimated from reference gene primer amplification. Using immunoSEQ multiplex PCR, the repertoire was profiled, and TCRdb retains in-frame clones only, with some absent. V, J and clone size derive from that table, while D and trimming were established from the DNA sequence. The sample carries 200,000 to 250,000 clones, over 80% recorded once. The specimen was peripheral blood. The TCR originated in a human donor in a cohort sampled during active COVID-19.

CDR3 in amino acids: CASSADRGLRNEKLFF. As DNA, the CDR3 is TGTGCCAGCAGCGCGGACAGGGGGCTCAGGAATGAAAAACTGTTTTTT. V and J are TRBV2 and TRBJ1-4; the match to TRBD1 covers 11 bases. The CDR3 sequence is 16 residues long. Per the germline V gene, CDR1 is SNHLY and CDR2 is FYNNEI. V lost 6 bases, J lost 5 bases, and 8 bases stayed unmatched. The variable domain in full, completed from reference TRBV2 and TRBJ1-4, reads EPEVTQTPSHQVTQMGQEVILRCVPISNHLYFYWYRQILGQKVEFLVSFYNNEISEKSEIFDDQFSVERPDGSNFTLKIRSTKLEDSAMYFCASSADRGLRNEKLFFGSGTQLSVL.